Described below is a single T cell receptor (beta chain) sequence and its context. Antigen specificity is unknown. CD4+ cell separation produced CD45RA+ naive and CD45RA-negative memory subsets. The data were obtained in a study of shared clonotypes between healthy human individuals. Assay used: immunoSEQ multiplex PCR; TCRdb lists only in-frame clones, some missing. The sample carries approximately 1.5 million clones, 95% to 99% recorded once. Study outcomes and limitations: Roughly 4.7% was the fraction of naive CD4 clonotypes found shared across four donors.

CDR3 length: 17 amino acids. CDR1 SGHDN and CDR2 FVKESK come from the germline V gene. V lost 2 bases to trimming and J lost 2 bases; unmatched junction nucleotides: 8. The receptor was derived from a man aged 30 to 45 in good health. Sequenced sample: naive CD4+ T cells sorted from blood. Subset reported: CD45RA+ positively selected. The J gene is TRBJ2-2, the V gene TRBV14; the match to TRBD2 covers 7 bases. The CDR3 protein is CASSQLRGGENTGELFF. Here the CDR3 DNA reads TGTGCCAGCAGCCAATTACGCGGGGGTGAAAACACCGGGGAGCTGTTTTTT.